This is a list of T cell receptor beta chains from one sample in a study of T-cell memory formation after mild COVID-19. TCRdb reprocessed the 5' RACE reads via MiXCR and lists one record per CDR3 protein. The repertoire holds about 610,000 distinct CDR3 sequences, with around a sixth as singletons. Material: PBMCs or a T cell subset sorted from them (not recorded which). The receptors shown here come from an adult woman who had mild COVID-19 (a few samples of this study predate the infection). Cell type and time point are not known. The CDR3 runs from the conserved cysteine through the conserved F or W. D genes are given only for firm matches. Clone size is given for some rows only: seen once, a few or many times, or a class if the clone is expanded.

TRBJ2-1 TRBD2 NA TRBV15 TGTGCCACCAGCAGGGGACTAGCGGGGACCAATGAGCAGTTCTTC CATSRGLAGTNEQFF
TRBJ2-2 TRBD2 few TRBV20-1 TGCAGTGCTAGAGGTGTTTCCGATGAGCGGGAGAGTACCGGGGAGCTGTTTTTT CSARGVSDERESTGELFF
TRBJ1-2 TRBD1 few TRBV12-3/TRBV12-4 TGTGCCAGCAGTCCCAGTGGGGACAGGGGCGAGTATGGCTACACCTTC CASSPSGDRGEYGYTF
TRBJ2-7 NA few TRBV5-6 TGTGCCAGCAGCTTCCGGGGCAGGACGAACGAGCAGTACTTC CASSFRGRTNEQYF
TRBJ1-3 NA few TRBV18 TGTGCCAGCTCACCGTCCGGGTCGTTCTCTGGAAACACCATATATTTT CASSPSGSFSGNTIYF
TRBJ2-7 TRBD1 NA TRBV20-1 TGCAGTGCTAGCCCAGGGGGCCGCTACGAGCAGTACTTC CSASPGGRYEQYF
TRBJ2-1 NA few TRBV3-1 TGTGCCAGCAGCCATAGCGGGACAGTTTATTTC CASSHSGTVYF
TRBJ2-5 NA NA TRBV4-2 TGTGCCAGCAGCCAAGATTTCTCGGGGCCCCGGGGGACCCAGTACTTC CASSQDFSGPRGTQYF
TRBJ1-3 NA few TRBV29-1 TGCAGCGTCAGGGAGACCGGAAACACCATATATTTT CSVRETGNTIYF
TRBJ1-6 NA few TRBV28 TGTGCCAGCGAGGCCGTGAACTCACCCCTCCACTTT CASEAVNSPLHF
TRBJ2-5 NA few TRBV6-2/TRBV6-3 TGTGCCAGCACCGCGTACGGGACCAGATCAGAGACCCAGTACTTC CASTAYGTRSETQYF
TRBJ2-2 NA many TRBV5-1 TGCGCCAGCAGTTCTCACACCGGGAGTGTCACCGGGGAGCTGTTTTTT CASSSHTGSVTGELFF
TRBJ2-1 TRBD2 few TRBV7-9 TGTGCCAGCAGCTTAGCGTCTAGCGGGGTTCGCAATGAGCAGTTCTTC CASSLASSGVRNEQFF
TRBJ2-5 NA NA TRBV5-4 TGTGCCAGCAGTAACTGGGGCCTTCGGGAGACCCAGTACTTC CASSNWGLRETQYF
TRBJ2-7 NA few TRBV4-2 TGTGCCAGCAGCCAGGGGGACGGAGCCTACGAGCAGTACTTC CASSQGDGAYEQYF